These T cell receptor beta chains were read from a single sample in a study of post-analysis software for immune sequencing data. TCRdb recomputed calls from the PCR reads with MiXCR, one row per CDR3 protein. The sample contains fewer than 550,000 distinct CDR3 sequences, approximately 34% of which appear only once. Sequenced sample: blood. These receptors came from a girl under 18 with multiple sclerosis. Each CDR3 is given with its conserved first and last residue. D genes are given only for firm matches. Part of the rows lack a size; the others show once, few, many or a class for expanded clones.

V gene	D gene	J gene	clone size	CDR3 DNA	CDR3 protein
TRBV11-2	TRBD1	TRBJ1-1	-	TGTGCCACCACCGGGACAGGGTTGAACACTGAAGCTTTCTTT	CATTGTGLNTEAFF
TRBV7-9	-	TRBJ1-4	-	TGTGCCAGCAGCCCCAGGGATCCCCTTGAAAAACTGTTTTTT	CASSPRDPLEKLFF
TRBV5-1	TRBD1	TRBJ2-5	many	TGCGCCAGCAGCCCTCAGGGGGAAGAGACCCAGTACTTC	CASSPQGEETQYF
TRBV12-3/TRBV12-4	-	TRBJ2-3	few	TGTGCCAGCAGCCTAAACTCACTGGGGGAGACAGATACGCAGTATTTT	CASSLNSLGETDTQYF
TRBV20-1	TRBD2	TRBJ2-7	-	TGCAGTGTTCCTTGGGGGGGCTACGAGCAGTACTTC	CSVPWGGYEQYF
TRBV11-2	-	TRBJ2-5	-	TGTGCCAGCAGCTCCCGTGACGGCCAAGAGACCCAGTACTTC	CASSSRDGQETQYF
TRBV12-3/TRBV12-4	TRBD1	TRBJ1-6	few	TGTGCCAGCAGTTTAGATACAGGGGGGAATTCACCCCTCCACTTT	CASSLDTGGNSPLHF
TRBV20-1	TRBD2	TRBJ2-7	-	TGCAGTGCTAGAGATCGGGCTAGCGGGGATCTCTACGAGCAGTACTTC	CSARDRASGDLYEQYF
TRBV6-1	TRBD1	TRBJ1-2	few	TGTGCCAGCAGGGAGGGGACAGGGGGTGGCTACACCTTC	CASREGTGGGYTF
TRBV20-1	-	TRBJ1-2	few	TGCAGTGCTAACCCCTTTTCCTATGGCCACACCTTC	CSANPFSYGHTF
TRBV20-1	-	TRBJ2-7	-	TGCAGTGCCTCCAGTTTGAGCTCCTACGAGCAGTACTTC	CSASSLSSYEQYF
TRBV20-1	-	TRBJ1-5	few	TGCAGTGCTAGGTTTCAGGTCCTCAATCAGCCCCAGCATTTT	CSARFQVLNQPQHF
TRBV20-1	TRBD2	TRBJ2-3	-	TGCAGTGCCGCGCGAGGACTAGCGGGGGGATTTTCTCCAGATACGCAGTATTTT	CSAARGLAGGFSPDTQYF
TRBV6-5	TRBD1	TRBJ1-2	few	TGTGCCAGCAGCAACAGGGGGCTGGGTAGTCGATATGGCTACACCTTC	CASSNRGLGSRYGYTF
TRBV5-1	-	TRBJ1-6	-	TGCGCCAGCAGCGCGGACACTCGCAATTCACCCCTCCACTTT	CASSADTRNSPLHF
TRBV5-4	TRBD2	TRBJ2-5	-	TGTGCCAGCAGCTTGGTACTGGCGGGGGGGCCGGAGACCCAGTACTTC	CASSLVLAGGPETQYF
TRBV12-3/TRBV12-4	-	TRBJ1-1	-	TGTGCCAGCAGTTTATGGGGTCGAGGGAACACTGAAGCTTTCTTT	CASSLWGRGNTEAFF
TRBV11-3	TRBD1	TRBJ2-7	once	TGTGCCAGCAGCGGGGACAGGGGGTACGAGCAGTACTTC	CASSGDRGYEQYF
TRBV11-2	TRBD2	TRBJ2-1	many	TGTGCCAGCAGCTTAGTAACGACTAGCGGAATAGAGCAGTTCTTC	CASSLVTTSGIEQFF
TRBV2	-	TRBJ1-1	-	TGTGCCAGCAGCGACTACAGGGACACTGAAGCTTTCTTT	CASSDYRDTEAFF
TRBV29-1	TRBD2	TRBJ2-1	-	TGCAGCGTCGTCTCTAGCGGGGGGAGCTCCTACAATGAGCAGTTCTTC	CSVVSSGGSSYNEQFF
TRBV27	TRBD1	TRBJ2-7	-	TGTGCCAGCAGTCCAACAGGGGGCGCCTCCTACGGGCAGTACTTC	CASSPTGGASYGQYF
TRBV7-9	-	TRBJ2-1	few	TGTGCCAGCAGTTACATGCCCGAGCAGTTCTTC	CASSYMPEQFF
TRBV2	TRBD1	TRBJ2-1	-	TGTGCCAGCACCAAATTTACGGGACAGTACAATGAGCAGTTCTTC	CASTKFTGQYNEQFF
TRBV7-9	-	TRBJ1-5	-	TGTGCCAGCAGCTTTTCAGAACAGCCCCAGCATTTT	CASSFSEQPQHF
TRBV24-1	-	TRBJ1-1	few	TGTGCCACCAGTGATCGCTGGAACACTGAAGCTTTCTTT	CATSDRWNTEAFF
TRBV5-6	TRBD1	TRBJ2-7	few	TGTGCCAGCAGCCCCTCACACAGGGGCTACGAGCAGTACTTC	CASSPSHRGYEQYF
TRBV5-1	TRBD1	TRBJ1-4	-	TGCGCCAGCAGCTCACAGGGGAGTAATGAAAAACTGTTTTTT	CASSSQGSNEKLFF
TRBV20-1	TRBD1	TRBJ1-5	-	TGCAGTGCTAGAGACGACAGGGGGCGCGGACAGCCCCAGCATTTT	CSARDDRGRGQPQHF